This TCR beta chain was identified during a study of vaccination effects on CD4 cells after COVID-19. General study results and limits: Early post-infection timepoints were absent, and convalescent patients were few.

As for this clone: Its target is unknown.

In the ViraFEST assay, antigen-specific CD4+ clonotypes were identified by expansion after peptide-pool stimulation. With approximately 9 days of culture completed, CD4+ T cells were isolated. Wells each received 1.8 million or so PBMC, cultured with about 9.3 IU/ml IL-2 and roughly 9.8 ug/ml peptides. Repertoires were generated with immunoSEQ multiplex PCR, while TCRdb's copy carries only in-frame clones and drops some. The table records about 8,900 clones, about four fifths of them present only once. The CDR3 contains 14 residues. Looked up from germline, CDR1 is DFQATT and CDR2 is SNEGSKA (reference sequence). Trimming removed 3 bases from V and 2 bases from J; junction bases left unmatched: 5.

The clonotype was recovered from a human donor who received a COVID-19 vaccine. The chain combines TRBV20-1 with TRBJ2-5; 8 bases agree with TRBD2. The specimen was CD4+ T cells from PBMCs cultured with HCoV-229E spike peptides, collected before COVID-19 vaccination. CDR3 nucleotides: TGCAGTGCTAGTTTAGCGGGAAGGCAAGAGACCCAGTACTTC. Translated: CSASLAGRQETQYF.